This entry features one T cell receptor beta chain sequence. Its matching antigen is unknown. Per germline, CDR1 SGHRS and CDR2 YFSETQ. The J segment lost 3 bases and the V segment lost 5 bases, leaving 11 bases of the junction unmatched. The CDR3 loop spans 16 amino acids. This entry belongs to a study of cytomegalovirus exposure and HLA in healthy donors. Study results and caveats: Highest at DRB1 and lowest at HLA-C, TCR association rates differed among HLA loci in a later analysis.

13 Jbeta primers and 60 Vbeta primers were used for the PCR. The assay was immunoSEQ multiplex PCR, and TCRdb's table has in-frame clones only and misses some. The table records a few hundred thousand clones, around 85% of them present only once. The sequenced material came from PBMCs. The chain is built from TRBV5-1 and TRBJ2-7, with 10 positions matching TRBD2. The TCR originated in a girl aged 2-10 years in good health and CMV-seronegative. CDR3 sequence (DNA): TGCGCCAGCAGGGAACTTGGGACTAGCGAGGACTACGAGCAGTACTTC. Translating gives CASRELGTSEDYEQYF.